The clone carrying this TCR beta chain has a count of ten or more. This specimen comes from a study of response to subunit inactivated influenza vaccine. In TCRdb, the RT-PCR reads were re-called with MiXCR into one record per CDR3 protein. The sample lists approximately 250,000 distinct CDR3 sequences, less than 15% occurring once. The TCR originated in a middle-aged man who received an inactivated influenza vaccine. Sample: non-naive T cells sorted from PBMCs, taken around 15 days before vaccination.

CDR3 in DNA: TGTGCCTGGAGTCGGCGGGACAGCGACACCGGGGAGCTGTTTTTT. Translating it yields CAWSRRDSDTGELFF. This sequence joins TRBV30 and TRBJ2-2, with D tentatively TRBD1 (7 bases). V gave up 2 bases and J gave up 3 bases, with 13 bases separating them. This CDR3 has 15 residues. The V gene's germline CDR1 is GTSNPN and CDR2 SVGIG (reference sequence).